These 17 T cell receptor beta chains originate from one sample sequenced in a study of cytomegalovirus exposure and HLA in healthy donors. Sequencing used immunoSEQ multiplex PCR; TCRdb keeps in-frame clones, though not all of them. The sample lists 130,000 to 150,000 clones; approximately 92% were seen once. The sample was PBMCs. The receptors derive from a woman younger than 30 in good health and CMV-seropositive.

This chain connects TRBV5-4 to TRBJ2-2; 9 nucleotides match TRBD1. With V trimmed by 4 bases and J by 2 bases, 9 bases remained unmatched. This CDR3 region has 17 residues. Germline V lookup: CDR1 SGHNT, CDR2 YYREEE (reference sequence). CDR3 sequence reads: CASSPEQGQGNTGELFF. The CDR3 DNA reads as TGTGCCAGCAGCCCAGAACAGGGACAGGGAAACACCGGGGAGCTGTTTTTT. The full variable domain, completed using reference TRBV5-4 and TRBJ2-2, is ETGVTQSPTHLIKTRGQQVTLRCSSQSGHNTVSWYQQALGQGPQFIFQYYREEENGRGNFPPRFSGLQFPNYSSELNVNALELDDSALYLCASSPEQGQGNTGELFFGEGSRLTVL.

The J gene is TRBJ2-7, the V gene TRBV27; tentatively, D is TRBD2 (7 bases). The V end lost 2 bases, the J end lost 4 bases, and 15 bases lay between the germline ends. The CDR3 covers 15 residues. Germline V lookup: CDR1 MNHEY, CDR2 SMNVEV (reference sequence). The CDR3 sequence: CASSLKGGAGYEQYF. As DNA, the CDR3 is TGTGCCAGCAGTTTAAAAGGGGGGGCCGGATACGAGCAGTACTTC.

V is TRBV9 and J is TRBJ1-1; 9 positions agree with TRBD1. Germline assignment: CDR1 SGDLS and CDR2 YYNGEE. This CDR3 contains 13 residues. V trimming: 0 bases; J trimming: 11 bases; junction bases outside the gene matches: 5. The DNA of the CDR3 is TGTGCCAGCAGCGTAGTGTGGACAGGGGACGCTTTCTTT. Translation gives CASSVVWTGDAFF.

The gene calls are TRBV6-6 and TRBJ2-1; the match to TRBD1 covers 10 bases. The CDR3 runs to 15 residues. V shed 8 bases, J shed 8 bases, and the junction held 12 bases outside the gene matches. Per the germline V gene, CDR1 is MNHNY and CDR2 is SVGAGI (reference sequence). This CDR3 is CASAPGTGVYDEQFF. CDR3 sequence (DNA): TGTGCCAGCGCACCAGGGACAGGGGTTTACGATGAGCAGTTCTTC.

In its sample, this clone was seen a few times. The V call is TRBV27, the J call TRBJ1-4; possible D gene TRBD1, 5 bases. Germline assignment: CDR1 MNHEY and CDR2 SMNVEV (reference sequence). This CDR3 comprises 16 residues. V lost 5 bases and J lost 7, with 20 bases in between. CDR3 coding DNA: TGTGCCAGCAGTGCCGGACAAGGGGCCGGGGGTGAAAAACTGTTTTTT. Amino acid sequence: CASSAGQGAGGEKLFF.

The gene calls are TRBV27 and TRBJ1-5; 10 bases line up with TRBD1. CDR1 is MNHEY, CDR2 SMNVEV, per germline (reference sequence). The CDR3 runs 18 residues. V gave up 4 bases and J gave up 2 bases; unmatched junction bases: 11. The CDR3 DNA reads TGTGCCAGCAGTTCACGGACAGGGGGAAGGCTTGGCAATCAGCCCCAGCATTTT. It specifies CASSSRTGGRLGNQPQHF.

The CDR3 DNA is TGTGCCAGCAGCCCGGGTGGGAGGGGGATCTACGAGCAGTACTTC. Amino acid sequence: CASSPGGRGIYEQYF. The rearrangement joins TRBV5-4 to TRBJ2-7, with D possibly being TRBD2 (7 bases). V gave up 4 bases and J gave up 3 bases, with 17 bases separating them. CDR3 length: 15 amino acids. Germline values: CDR1 SGHNT, CDR2 YYREEE (reference sequence).

The V call is TRBV6-5, the J call TRBJ2-5; tentative D call: TRBD1 (6 bases). Trimming cost V 8 bases and J 3 bases, with 10 bases left between them. The germline V gene encodes CDR1 MNHEY and CDR2 SVGAGI. This CDR3 is built from 12 residues. The CDR3 sequence: CASGGREETQYF. For the CDR3, the DNA is TGTGCCAGCGGGGGCAGGGAAGAGACCCAGTACTTC.

This chain uses TRBV30 with TRBJ2-1, with TRBD1 identical over 8 bases. The CDR3 length is 14 residues. Germline V gene lookup returns CDR1 GTSNPN and CDR2 SVGIG (reference sequence). V lost 2 bases to trimming and J lost 4 bases; unmatched junction nucleotides: 4. The CDR3 region has the DNA TGTGCCTGGAGTAGGGGACAGGCTTACAATGAGCAGTTCTTC. Translation gives CAWSRGQAYNEQFF.

There are a few counts of this clone. The rearrangement joins TRBV7-9 to TRBJ2-1; tentatively, D is TRBD1 (6 bases). Germline-derived CDR1 and CDR2 are SEHNR and FQNEAQ (reference sequence). V lost 5 bases to trimming and J lost 10 bases, with 12 bases between them. This CDR3 contains 12 residues. The CDR3 DNA reads as TGTGCCAGCAGCCTGCAGGGGCCCGAGCAGTTCTTC. It translates to CASSLQGPEQFF.

The table lists this clone with a few counts. The J gene is TRBJ2-7, the V gene TRBV5-6, with no clear D. The CDR3 covers 13 residues. The ends were cut back, 1 base at V and 9 bases at J, with 14 bases in the middle. Germline CDR1 and CDR2: SGHDT and YYEEEE. Written as DNA, the CDR3 is TGTGCCAGCAGCTTGTCGCAGTCCCCCGCGCAGTACTTC. Protein sequence: CASSLSQSPAQYF.

The chain is built from TRBV11-2 and TRBJ1-2; D gene ambiguous. The CDR3 contains 15 residues. Per the germline V gene, CDR1 is SGHAT and CDR2 is FQNNGV. V was pared by 4 bases and J by 3 bases, with 15 bases between. The CDR3 DNA follows: TGTGCCAGCAGCTCCACGCGGGAGAGGGACTATGGCTACACCTTC. Its protein product is CASSSTRERDYGYTF.

The chain carries TRBV12-5 and TRBJ2-2, with D perhaps matching TRBD1 (6 bases). The CDR3 runs to 16 residues. Germline lookup yields CDR1 LGHNT and CDR2 FRNRAP. The ends were cut back, 0 bases at V and 6 bases at J, with 14 bases in the middle. The CDR3: CASGLVPGVGSGELFF. CDR3 nucleotides: TGTGCTAGTGGTTTGGTTCCAGGGGTGGGCTCCGGGGAGCTGTTTTTT. Supplemented by reference TRBV12-5 and TRBJ2-2, the full variable domain reads DARVTQTPRHKVTEMGQEVTMRCQPILGHNTVFWYRQTMMQGLELLAYFRNRAPLDDSGMPKDRFSAEMPDATLATLKIQPSEPRDSAVYFCASGLVPGVGSGELFFGEGSRLTVL.

The chain carries TRBV9 and TRBJ2-3, with 9 nucleotides matching TRBD1. The CDR3 runs 16 residues. Trimming removed 3 bases from V and 0 bases from J; junction bases left unmatched: 5. Germline V gives CDR1 SGDLS, CDR2 YYNGEE. CDR3 loop: CASSATGGTSTDTQYF. The CDR3 bases are TGTGCCAGCAGCGCAACAGGGGGCACAAGCACAGATACGCAGTATTTT.

V and J are TRBV30 and TRBJ2-7; 8 nucleotides align to TRBD2. Unmatched junction bases numbered 5, after V lost 4 bases and J lost 3 bases. The CDR3 sequence is 13 residues long. Germline V gene data show CDR1 as GTSNPN and CDR2 as SVGIG (reference sequence). This CDR3 reads CAWTGGQFYEQYF. The CDR3 nucleotides are TGTGCCTGGACGGGGGGGCAATTCTACGAGCAGTACTTC. Full variable domain (remainder filled in from reference TRBV30 and TRBJ2-7): SQTIHQWPATLVQPVGSPLSLECTVEGTSNPNLYWYRQAAGRGLQLLFYSVGIGQISSEVPQNLSASRPQDRQFILSSKKLLLSDSGFYLCAWTGGQFYEQYFGPGTRLTVT.

The V call is TRBV9, the J call TRBJ1-2, with 7 bases identical to TRBD1. Germline V gene sequence: CDR1 SGDLS, CDR2 YYNGEE. J lost 6 bases, V lost 3 bases, and 8 bases had no gene match. CDR3 length: 14 amino acids. The CDR3 loop reads CASSGQGGSNGYTF. As DNA, the CDR3 is TGTGCCAGCAGCGGACAGGGCGGCTCTAATGGCTACACCTTC.

This sequence joins TRBV6-6 and TRBJ2-7, with TRBD1 identical over 7 bases. The V gene end was trimmed by 6 bases and the J gene end by 5 bases; junction bases not matched to a gene: 4. CDR1 is MNHNY, CDR2 SVGAGI, per germline (reference sequence). CDR3 size: 12 residues. The CDR3 coding sequence is TGTGCCAGCAGACCAGGGACAGACGAGCAGTACTTC. Protein product: CASRPGTDEQYF.